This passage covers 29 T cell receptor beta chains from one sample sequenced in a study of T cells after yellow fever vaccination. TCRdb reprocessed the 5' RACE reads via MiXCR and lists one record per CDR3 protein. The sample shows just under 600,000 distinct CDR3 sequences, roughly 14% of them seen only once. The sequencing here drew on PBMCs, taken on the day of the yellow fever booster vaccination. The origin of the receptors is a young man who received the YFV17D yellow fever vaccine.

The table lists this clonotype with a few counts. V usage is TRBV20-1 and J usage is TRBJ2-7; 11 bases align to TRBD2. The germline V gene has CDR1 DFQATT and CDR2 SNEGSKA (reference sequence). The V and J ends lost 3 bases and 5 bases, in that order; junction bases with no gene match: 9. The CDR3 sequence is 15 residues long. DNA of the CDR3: TGCAGTGCTAGGGTCCTAGCGGGAGGTGGCAACGAGCAGTACTTC. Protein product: CSARVLAGGGNEQYF.

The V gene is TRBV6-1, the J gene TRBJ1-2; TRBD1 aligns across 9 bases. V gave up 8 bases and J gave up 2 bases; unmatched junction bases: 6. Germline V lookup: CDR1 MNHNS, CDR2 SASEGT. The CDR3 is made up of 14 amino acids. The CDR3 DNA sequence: TGTGCCAGCGGGGGACAGGGAAGGAACTATGGCTACACCTTC. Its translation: CASGGQGRNYGYTF.

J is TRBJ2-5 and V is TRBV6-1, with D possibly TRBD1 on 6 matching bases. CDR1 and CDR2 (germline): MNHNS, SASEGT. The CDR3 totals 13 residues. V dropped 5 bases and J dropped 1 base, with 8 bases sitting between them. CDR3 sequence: CASSQGSQETQYF. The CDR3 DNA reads TGTGCCAGCAGTCAGGGGTCCCAAGAGACCCAGTACTTC.

CDR3 protein: CASSQDRSNNYGYTF. DNA of the CDR3: TGCGCCAGCAGCCAGGATCGGTCCAACAACTATGGCTACACCTTC. The chain recombines TRBV4-3 with TRBJ1-2; D gene ambiguous. Per the germline V gene, CDR1 is LGHNA and CDR2 is YSLEER. The CDR3 runs to 15 residues. With 3 bases removed from V and 2 bases from J, the gap between germline ends came to 13 bases.

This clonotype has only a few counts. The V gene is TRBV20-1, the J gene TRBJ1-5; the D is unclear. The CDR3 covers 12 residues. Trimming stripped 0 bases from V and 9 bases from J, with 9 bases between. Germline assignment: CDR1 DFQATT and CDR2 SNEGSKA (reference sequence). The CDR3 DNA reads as TGCAGTGCTAGAGAAGAATTCGGGCCCCAGCATTTT. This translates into CSAREEFGPQHF.

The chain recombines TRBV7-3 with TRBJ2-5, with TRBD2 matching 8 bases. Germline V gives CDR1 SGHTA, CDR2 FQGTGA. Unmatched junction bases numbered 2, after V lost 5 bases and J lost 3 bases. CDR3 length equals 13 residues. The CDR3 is CASSRTSKETQYF. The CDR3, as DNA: TGTGCCAGCAGCCGGACTAGCAAAGAGACCCAGTACTTC.

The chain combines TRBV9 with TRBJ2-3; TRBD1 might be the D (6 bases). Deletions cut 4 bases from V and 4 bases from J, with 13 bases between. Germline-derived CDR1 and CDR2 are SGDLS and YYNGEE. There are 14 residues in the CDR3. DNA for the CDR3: TGTGCCAGCAGCCCACCGACAGGCGCAGATACGCAGTATTTT. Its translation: CASSPPTGADTQYF.

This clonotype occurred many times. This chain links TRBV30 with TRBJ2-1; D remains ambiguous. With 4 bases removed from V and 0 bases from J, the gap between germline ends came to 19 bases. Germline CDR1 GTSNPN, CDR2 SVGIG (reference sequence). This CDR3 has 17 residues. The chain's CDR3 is CAWNPPGRLSSYNEQFF. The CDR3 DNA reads TGTGCCTGGAACCCCCCCGGGCGCCTGAGCTCCTACAATGAGCAGTTCTTC.

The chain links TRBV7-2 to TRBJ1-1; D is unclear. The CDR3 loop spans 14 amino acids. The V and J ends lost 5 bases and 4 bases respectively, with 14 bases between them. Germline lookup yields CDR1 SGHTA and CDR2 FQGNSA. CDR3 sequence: CASSPGLRTTEAFF. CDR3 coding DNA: TGTGCCAGCAGCCCGGGCCTGAGGACCACTGAAGCTTTCTTT.

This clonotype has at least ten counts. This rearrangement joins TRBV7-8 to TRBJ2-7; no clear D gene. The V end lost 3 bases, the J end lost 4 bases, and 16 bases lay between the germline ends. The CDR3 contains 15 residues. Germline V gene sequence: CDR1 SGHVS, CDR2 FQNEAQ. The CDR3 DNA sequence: TGTGCCAGCAGCTTTAGACGACTGGGATCGTACGAGCAGTACTTC. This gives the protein CASSFRRLGSYEQYF.

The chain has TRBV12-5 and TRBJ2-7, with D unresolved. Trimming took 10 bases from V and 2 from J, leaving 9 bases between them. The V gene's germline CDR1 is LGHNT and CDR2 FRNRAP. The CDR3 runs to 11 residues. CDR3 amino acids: CANTLTYEQYF. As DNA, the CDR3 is TGTGCTAATACGCTTACCTACGAGCAGTACTTC.

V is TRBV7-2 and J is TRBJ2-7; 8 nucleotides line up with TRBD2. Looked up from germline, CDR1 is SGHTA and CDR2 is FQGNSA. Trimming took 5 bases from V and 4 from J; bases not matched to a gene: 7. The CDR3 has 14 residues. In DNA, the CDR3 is TGTGCCAGCAGCAACCCCAGCGGGGGTTACGAGCAGTACTTC. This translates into CASSNPSGGYEQYF.

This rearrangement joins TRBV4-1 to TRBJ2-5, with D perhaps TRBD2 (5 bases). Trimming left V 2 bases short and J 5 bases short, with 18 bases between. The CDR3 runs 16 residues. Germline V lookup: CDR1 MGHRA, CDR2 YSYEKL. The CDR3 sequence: CASSQPPGNRGETQYF. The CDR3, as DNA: TGCGCCAGCAGCCAACCGCCGGGAAACCGAGGGGAGACCCAGTACTTC.

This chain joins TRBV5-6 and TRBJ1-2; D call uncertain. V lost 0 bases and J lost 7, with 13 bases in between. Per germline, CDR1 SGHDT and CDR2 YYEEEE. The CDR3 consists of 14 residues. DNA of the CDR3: TGTGCCAGCAGCTTGGCGGCCCCAGAGGTTGGCTACACCTTC. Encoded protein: CASSLAAPEVGYTF. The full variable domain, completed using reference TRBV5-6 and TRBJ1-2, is DAGVTQSPTHLIKTRGQQVTLRCSPKSGHDTVSWYQQALGQGPQFIFQYYEEEERQRGNFPDRFSGHQFPNYSSELNVNALLLGDSALYLCASSLAAPEVGYTFGSGTRLTVV.

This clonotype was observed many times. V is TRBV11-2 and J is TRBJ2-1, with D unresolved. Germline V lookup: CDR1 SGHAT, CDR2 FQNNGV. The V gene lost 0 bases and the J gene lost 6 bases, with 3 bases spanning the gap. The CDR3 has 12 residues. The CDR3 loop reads CASSLERNEQFF. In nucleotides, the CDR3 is TGTGCCAGCAGCTTAGAACGCAATGAGCAGTTCTTC.

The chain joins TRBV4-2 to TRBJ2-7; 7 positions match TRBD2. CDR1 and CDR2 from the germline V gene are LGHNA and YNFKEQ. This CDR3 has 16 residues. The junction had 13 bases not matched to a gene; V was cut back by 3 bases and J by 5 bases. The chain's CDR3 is CASSQDSVTSINEQYF. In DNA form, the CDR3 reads TGTGCCAGCAGCCAGGATTCCGTGACTAGCATCAACGAGCAGTACTTC.

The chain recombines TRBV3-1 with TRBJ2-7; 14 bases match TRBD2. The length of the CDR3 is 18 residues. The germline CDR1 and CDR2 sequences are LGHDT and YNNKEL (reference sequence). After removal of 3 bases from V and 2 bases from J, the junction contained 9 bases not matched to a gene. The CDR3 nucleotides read TGTGCCAGCAGCCAGGGATCGGGACTAGCGGGAGATACCTACGAGCAGTACTTC. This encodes CASSQGSGLAGDTYEQYF.

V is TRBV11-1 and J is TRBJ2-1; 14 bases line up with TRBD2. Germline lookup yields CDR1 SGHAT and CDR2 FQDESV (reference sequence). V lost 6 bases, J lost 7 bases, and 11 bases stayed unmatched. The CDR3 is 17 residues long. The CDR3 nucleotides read TGTGCCAGCAGTCAAAGACTAGCGGGAGGGCCGAGTAATGAGCAGTTCTTC. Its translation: CASSQRLAGGPSNEQFF.

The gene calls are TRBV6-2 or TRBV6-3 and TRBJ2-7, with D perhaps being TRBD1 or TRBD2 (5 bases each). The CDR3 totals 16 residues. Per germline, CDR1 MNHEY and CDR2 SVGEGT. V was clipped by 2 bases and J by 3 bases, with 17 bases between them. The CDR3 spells CASSYVRGRGSYEQYF. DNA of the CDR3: TGTGCCAGCAGTTACGTGAGGGGACGAGGAAGCTACGAGCAGTACTTC.

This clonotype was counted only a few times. The CDR3 nucleotides read TGTGCCACCAGCCCGGGGACAGCTCTTTCCGGGGAGCTGTTTTTT. It codes for CATSPGTALSGELFF. V usage is TRBV24-1 and J usage is TRBJ2-2, with 7 bases that match TRBD1. Germline lookup yields CDR1 KGHDR and CDR2 SFDVKD. After removal of 7 bases from V and 6 bases from J, the junction contained 10 bases not matched to a gene. The CDR3 is 15 amino acids.

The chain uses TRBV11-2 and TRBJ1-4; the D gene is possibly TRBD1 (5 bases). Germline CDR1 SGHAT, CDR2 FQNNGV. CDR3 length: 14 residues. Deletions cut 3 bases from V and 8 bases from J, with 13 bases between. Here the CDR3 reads CASSFVGGGEKLFF. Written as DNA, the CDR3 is TGTGCCAGCAGCTTTGTTGGGGGAGGCGAAAAACTGTTTTTT. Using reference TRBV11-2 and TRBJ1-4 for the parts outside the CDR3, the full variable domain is EAGVAQSPRYKIIEKRQSVAFWCNPISGHATLYWYQQILGQGPKLLIQFQNNGVVDDSQLPKDRFSAERLKGVDSTLKIQPAKLEDSAVYLCASSFVGGGEKLFFGSGTQLSVL.

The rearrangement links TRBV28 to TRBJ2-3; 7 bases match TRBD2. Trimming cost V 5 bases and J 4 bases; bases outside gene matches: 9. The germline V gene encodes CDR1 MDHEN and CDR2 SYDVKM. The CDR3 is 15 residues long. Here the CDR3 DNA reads TGTGCCAGCAGTGAAGCGGGGTCCGTCCCAGATACGCAGTATTTT. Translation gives CASSEAGSVPDTQYF.

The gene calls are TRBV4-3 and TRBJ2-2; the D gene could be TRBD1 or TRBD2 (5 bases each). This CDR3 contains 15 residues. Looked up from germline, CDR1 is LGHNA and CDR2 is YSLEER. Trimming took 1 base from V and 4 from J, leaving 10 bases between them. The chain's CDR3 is CASSQGRDPTGELFF. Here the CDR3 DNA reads TGCGCCAGCAGCCAAGGCAGGGACCCCACCGGGGAGCTGTTTTTT.

CDR3 in amino acids: CAISGLAGYNEQFF. Here the CDR3 DNA reads TGTGCCATTTCAGGACTAGCGGGCTACAATGAGCAGTTCTTC. The gene calls are TRBV7-9 and TRBJ2-1, with 11 bases that match TRBD2. The length of the CDR3 is 14 residues. Germline-derived CDR1 and CDR2 are SEHNR and FQNEAQ (reference sequence). V lost 10 bases, J lost 3 bases, and 5 bases stayed unmatched.

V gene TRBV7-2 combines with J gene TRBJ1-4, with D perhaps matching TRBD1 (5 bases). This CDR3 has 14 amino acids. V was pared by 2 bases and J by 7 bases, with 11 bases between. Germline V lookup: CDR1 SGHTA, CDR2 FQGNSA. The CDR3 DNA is TGTGCCAGCAGCTTACTTGGGGCGCGTGAAAAACTGTTTTTT. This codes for CASSLLGAREKLFF.

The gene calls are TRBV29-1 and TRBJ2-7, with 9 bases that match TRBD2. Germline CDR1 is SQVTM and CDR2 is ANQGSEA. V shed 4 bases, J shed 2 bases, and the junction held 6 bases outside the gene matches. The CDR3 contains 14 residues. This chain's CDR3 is CSVAGTSFTYEQYF. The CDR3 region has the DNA TGCAGCGTTGCCGGGACTAGCTTCACCTACGAGCAGTACTTC.

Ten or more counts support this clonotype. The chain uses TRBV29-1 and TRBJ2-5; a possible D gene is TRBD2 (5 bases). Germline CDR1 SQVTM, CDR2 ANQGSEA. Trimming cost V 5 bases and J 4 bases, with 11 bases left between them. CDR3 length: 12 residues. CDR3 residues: CSVPLAGETQYF. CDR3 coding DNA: TGCAGCGTTCCCTTGGCGGGAGAGACCCAGTACTTC.

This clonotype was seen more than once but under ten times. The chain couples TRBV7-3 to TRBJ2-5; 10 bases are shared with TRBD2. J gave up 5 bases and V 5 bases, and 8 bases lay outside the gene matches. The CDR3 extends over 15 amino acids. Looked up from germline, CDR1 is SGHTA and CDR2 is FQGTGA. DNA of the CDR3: TGTGCCAGCAGCCTAGGCGGGACTAGCGCGGAGACCCAGTACTTC. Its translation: CASSLGGTSAETQYF.

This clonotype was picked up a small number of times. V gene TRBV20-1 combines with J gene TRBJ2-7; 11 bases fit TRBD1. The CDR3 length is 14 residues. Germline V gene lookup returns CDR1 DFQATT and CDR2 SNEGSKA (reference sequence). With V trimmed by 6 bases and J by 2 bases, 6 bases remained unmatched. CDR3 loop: CSAQDRGLTYEQYF. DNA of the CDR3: TGCAGTGCGCAGGACAGGGGGCTTACCTACGAGCAGTACTTC.